The clone carrying this T cell receptor beta chain came up many times. The record originates from a study of neurological immune-mediated disorders. Each TCR transcript was tagged with a 10-nucleotide random UMI during 5'RACE. Each CDR3 protein gets one entry after TCRdb re-called the 5' RACE reads with MiXCR. This table has more than 25,000 distinct CDR3 sequences, around 4% appearing once. The CDR3 has 16 amino acids. Looked up from germline, CDR1 is MNHEY and CDR2 is SVGEGT. Trimming left V 2 bases short and J 2 bases short, with 15 bases between. The study built sorted libraries from around 940,000 CD4+ or CD8+ T cells.

The specimen was CD4+ T cells from blood. This receptor was obtained from a woman in her thirties or forties in good health. The J gene is TRBJ1-2, the V gene TRBV6-2 or TRBV6-3; TRBD1 is a possible D gene (5 bases). DNA for the CDR3: TGTGCCAGCAGTTACAACCCCGCGACAGTAAACTATGGCTACACCTTC. Translating it yields CASSYNPATVNYGYTF.